Described below is a single T cell receptor (beta chain) sequence and its context. The source of the sample is a study of beta chain features in type 1 diabetes. Expressed TCRB transcripts were sequenced because the entire RNA isolate underwent reverse transcription. Measured with immunoSEQ multiplex PCR; TCRdb has only the in-frame clones, and not every one. The sample yields 150,000 or so clones, approximately 9.1% seen once. J lost 6 bases, V lost 5 bases, and 7 bases had no gene match. The CDR3 is made up of 14 amino acids. Germline values: CDR1 SQVTM, CDR2 ANQGSEA. The material sequenced was central memory CD4+ T cells from blood. The chain links TRBV29-1 to TRBJ1-1; 12 nucleotides agree with TRBD1. This TCR was sampled from a woman under 30 in good health. The CDR3 spells CSVTPGQGAPEAFF. CDR3 nucleotides: TGCAGCGTTACACCGGGACAGGGGGCCCCTGAAGCTTTCTTT.